These T cell receptor beta chains were read from a single sample in a study of blood T cell repertoires in COVID-19. Profiled with immunoSEQ multiplex PCR; TCRdb holds only in-frame clones, not every one. The sample shows about 480,000 clones, 70% to 90% of them seen only once. Sequenced sample: PBMCs or T cells enriched from blood (not recorded which). The receptors were sampled from a woman aged 55-69 years who had recovered from COVID-19. The CDR3 runs from the conserved cysteine through the conserved F or W. The order of the fields is clone size, V gene, J gene, D gene, CDR3 protein, CDR3 DNA. D genes are given only for firm matches. Size is stated for part of the rows, as once, few or many counts, or as a class when the clone is expanded.

abundance: -; v_gene: TRBV2; j_gene: TRBJ2-2; d_gene: -; CDR3aa: CASIPNPGANTGELFF; CDR3nt: TGTGCCAGCATTCCGAACCCGGGAGCGAACACCGGGGAGCTGTTTTTT
abundance: once; v_gene: TRBV2; j_gene: TRBJ1-5; d_gene: TRBD1; CDR3aa: CASQDRGLSNQPQHF; CDR3nt: TGTGCCAGCCAGGACAGGGGGTTAAGCAATCAGCCCCAGCATTTT
abundance: -; v_gene: TRBV7-6; j_gene: TRBJ2-7; d_gene: TRBD1; CDR3aa: CASSLEGQDSYEQYF; CDR3nt: TGTGCCAGCAGCTTAGAGGGACAGGACTCCTACGAGCAGTACTTC
abundance: -; v_gene: TRBV5-4; j_gene: TRBJ2-1; d_gene: TRBD1; CDR3aa: CASGTGGRYNEQFF; CDR3nt: TGTGCCAGCGGGACAGGGGGCAGGTACAATGAGCAGTTCTTC
abundance: -; v_gene: TRBV5-1; j_gene: TRBJ2-2; d_gene: -; CDR3aa: CASSGQGFNTGELFF; CDR3nt: TGCGCCAGCAGCGGGCAGGGGTTTAACACCGGGGAGCTGTTTTTT
abundance: -; v_gene: TRBV27; j_gene: TRBJ1-6; d_gene: -; CDR3aa: CASSLVTLENSPLHF; CDR3nt: TGTGCCAGCAGTTTAGTCACCCTTGAGAATTCACCCCTCCACTTT
abundance: -; v_gene: TRBV4-1; j_gene: TRBJ2-1; d_gene: -; CDR3aa: CASSQEAGTYNEQFF; CDR3nt: TGCGCCAGCAGCCAAGAAGCAGGAACCTACAATGAGCAGTTCTTC
abundance: -; v_gene: TRBV15; j_gene: TRBJ2-5; d_gene: TRBD1; CDR3aa: CATSDNLGQVGVTQYF; CDR3nt: TGTGCCACCAGCGATAACCTAGGACAGGTTGGTGTGACCCAGTACTTC
abundance: -; v_gene: TRBV10-2; j_gene: TRBJ1-6; d_gene: TRBD1; CDR3aa: CASRRGQDNSPLHF; CDR3nt: TGCGCCAGCAGGAGGGGACAGGATAATTCACCCCTCCACTTT
abundance: -; v_gene: TRBV24-1; j_gene: TRBJ2-2; d_gene: TRBD2; CDR3aa: CATSDRIAGTNTGELFF; CDR3nt: TGTGCCACCAGTGACAGAATAGCGGGGACGAACACCGGGGAGCTGTTTTTT
abundance: -; v_gene: TRBV13; j_gene: TRBJ1-2; d_gene: -; CDR3aa: CASSSRGYGYTF; CDR3nt: TGTGCCAGCAGCAGTCGAGGGTACGGCTACACCTTC
abundance: -; v_gene: TRBV21-1; j_gene: TRBJ1-2; d_gene: -; CDR3aa: CASSKARAGARGYTF; CDR3nt: TGTGCCAGCAGCAAAGCGCGTGCGGGGGCGCGGGGCTACACCTTC
abundance: -; v_gene: TRBV7-2; j_gene: TRBJ2-4; d_gene: -; CDR3aa: CASSLAGAQNIQYF; CDR3nt: TGTGCCAGCAGCTTAGCGGGGGCGCAAAACATTCAGTACTTC
abundance: few; v_gene: TRBV5-1; j_gene: TRBJ2-2; d_gene: -; CDR3aa: CASMVENTGELFF; CDR3nt: TGCGCCAGCATGGTAGAGAACACCGGGGAGCTGTTTTTT
abundance: -; v_gene: TRBV3-1/TRBV3-2; j_gene: TRBJ1-6; d_gene: TRBD1; CDR3aa: CASSRQGSPLHF; CDR3nt: TGTGCCAGCAGCCGACAGGGTTCACCCCTCCACTTT
abundance: few; v_gene: TRBV14; j_gene: TRBJ1-1; d_gene: -; CDR3aa: CASSQSRGWGTEAFF; CDR3nt: TGTGCCAGCAGCCAAAGCAGGGGCTGGGGCACTGAAGCTTTCTTT
abundance: -; v_gene: TRBV30; j_gene: TRBJ1-2; d_gene: TRBD1; CDR3aa: CAWSQGVGGYTF; CDR3nt: TGTGCCTGGAGTCAGGGGGTCGGGGGCTACACCTTC
abundance: -; v_gene: TRBV14; j_gene: TRBJ2-5; d_gene: TRBD2; CDR3aa: CASSQEEWGGETQYF; CDR3nt: TGTGCCAGCAGCCAAGAGGAATGGGGAGGGGAGACCCAGTACTTC
abundance: -; v_gene: TRBV10-1; j_gene: TRBJ2-4; d_gene: -; CDR3aa: CASSDGGHIQYF; CDR3nt: TGCGCCAGCAGTGACGGGGGGCACATTCAGTACTTC